This T cell receptor beta chain was found in a study of T-cell memory formation after mild COVID-19. In the study overall: Largely donor-specific sequence clusters came from a couple of donors.

TCRdb redid the calling of the 5' RACE reads with MiXCR, one entry per CDR3 protein. Of almost 350,000 distinct CDR3 sequences listed, 20% to 25% are singletons. The length of the CDR3 is 11 residues. The germline gives CDR1 MNHEY, CDR2 SVGEGT. The V and J ends lost 5 bases and 7 bases respectively, with 8 bases between them. Sequenced: PBMCs or a T cell subset sorted from them (not recorded which). The receptor was derived from a man younger than 35 who had mild COVID-19 (a few samples of this study predate the infection). Cell type and time point are not known. The chain recombines TRBV6-2 or TRBV6-3 with TRBJ1-1; the D gene is possibly TRBD1 (6 bases). CDR3 sequence: CASSRQDEAFF. The CDR3 DNA follows: TGTGCCAGCAGTCGACAGGATGAAGCTTTCTTT.